The rows below give T cell receptor beta chains drawn from one sample of a study of identical twins. A single record per CDR3 protein comes from TCRdb applying MiXCR to the 5' RACE reads. The table includes a few hundred thousand distinct CDR3 sequences, more than 9% detected once. The sample was also linked to a second study, of yellow fever vaccine responses in identical twins.

The sample was PBMCs. These receptors came from a woman between 18 and 29 years old in good health. Both conserved end residues are part of each CDR3. D genes are given only for firm matches. Size values are once, few and many counts, or a class for expanded clones, and some rows have none.

DNA	CDR3	V	size	J	D
TGTGCCAGCAGCCCTGGGACAGGGGCCCTGGAGACCCAGTACTTC	CASSPGTGALETQYF	TRBV3-1	many	TRBJ2-5	TRBD1
TGTGCCAGCAGTCAACGGACAGGGAGACCGTTCTTC	CASSQRTGRPFF	TRBV28	few	TRBJ2-1	TRBD1
TGTGCCGGAGGCGAGGGACAGGTTACTGAGCAGTTCTTC	CAGGEGQVTEQFF	TRBV10-3	many	TRBJ2-1	TRBD1
TGTGCCAGTCGTGTGCGGGGCAATCAGCCCCAGCATTTT	CASRVRGNQPQHF	TRBV25-1	many	TRBJ1-5	-
TGCAGCACCGACAGATCAAACACCGGGGAGCTGTTTTTT	CSTDRSNTGELFF	TRBV29-1	many	TRBJ2-2	-
TGCGCCAGCAGCTTGACCCTCACCGGGGAGCTGTTTTTT	CASSLTLTGELFF	TRBV5-1	-	TRBJ2-2	-
TGCAGCGTTGGAGGGCAGGGGGCAACCTACGAGCAGTACTTC	CSVGGQGATYEQYF	TRBV29-1	once	TRBJ2-7	TRBD1
TGTGCCAGCAGCACCCTACTAGAGGGAAACCAAAACATTCAGTACTTC	CASSTLLEGNQNIQYF	TRBV7-9	-	TRBJ2-4	-
TGCAGCGTTCAAACGGGGGAAGTGGAGCTGTTTTTT	CSVQTGEVELFF	TRBV29-1	many	TRBJ2-2	-
TGTGCCAGCAGCCCCGGACTAGCGGGGCAAACCTACAATGAGCAGTTCTTC	CASSPGLAGQTYNEQFF	TRBV5-4	-	TRBJ2-1	TRBD2
TGCAGCGTTGACCGGGACAGACGATTGTCCGGAGCCAATGAGCAGTTCTTC	CSVDRDRRLSGANEQFF	TRBV29-1	many	TRBJ2-1	TRBD1
TGTGCCAGCAGTTCAGGGACTTACTCTGGAAGCACCATATATTTT	CASSSGTYSGSTIYF	TRBV6-5	-	TRBJ1-3	-
TGCAGTGCTAGAGCCGGCAGCGGGAGAGGGTCAGATACGCAGTATTTT	CSARAGSGRGSDTQYF	TRBV20-1	few	TRBJ2-3	TRBD2
TGTGCTAGTGCCGACCCCCGGGGCAGCGAGTACAATGAGCAGTTCTTC	CASADPRGSEYNEQFF	TRBV12-5	-	TRBJ2-1	-
TGTGCCAGCAGCGTAGGGGTGGGCGAAGCGGCAGATACGCAGTATTTT	CASSVGVGEAADTQYF	TRBV9	few	TRBJ2-3	-
TGTGCCAGCAGTGAAGCAAGAGACTGGGCGAAGGGGAATGAGCAGTTCTTC	CASSEARDWAKGNEQFF	TRBV6-1	few	TRBJ2-1	-
TGCGCCAGCAGCCAAGCGACACATAGCTCCTACGAGCAGTACTTC	CASSQATHSSYEQYF	TRBV4-3	few	TRBJ2-7	-
TGTGCCAGCAGCTTTGGGGGACTAGCGGGTTACAATGAGCAGTTCTTC	CASSFGGLAGYNEQFF	TRBV7-6	few	TRBJ2-1	TRBD2